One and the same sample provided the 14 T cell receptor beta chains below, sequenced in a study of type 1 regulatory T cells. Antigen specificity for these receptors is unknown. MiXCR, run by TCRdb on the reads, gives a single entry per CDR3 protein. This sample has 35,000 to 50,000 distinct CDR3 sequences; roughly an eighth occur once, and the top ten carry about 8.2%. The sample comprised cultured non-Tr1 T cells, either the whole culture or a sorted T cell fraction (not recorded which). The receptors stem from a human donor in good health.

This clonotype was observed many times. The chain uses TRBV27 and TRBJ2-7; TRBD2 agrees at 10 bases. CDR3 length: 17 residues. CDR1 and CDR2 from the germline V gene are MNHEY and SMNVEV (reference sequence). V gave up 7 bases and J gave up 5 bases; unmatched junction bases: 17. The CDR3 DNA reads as TGTGCCAGCACTCCTAAAGGGGGTGGGACTAGCGTTAACGAGCAGTACTTC. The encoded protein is CASTPKGGGTSVNEQYF.

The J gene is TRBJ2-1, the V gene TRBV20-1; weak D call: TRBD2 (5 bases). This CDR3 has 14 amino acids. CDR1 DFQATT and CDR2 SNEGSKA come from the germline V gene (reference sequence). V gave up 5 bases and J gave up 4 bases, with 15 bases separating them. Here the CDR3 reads CSARTGIFYNEQFF. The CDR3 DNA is TGCAGTGCTCGGACGGGGATCTTTTACAATGAGCAGTTCTTC.

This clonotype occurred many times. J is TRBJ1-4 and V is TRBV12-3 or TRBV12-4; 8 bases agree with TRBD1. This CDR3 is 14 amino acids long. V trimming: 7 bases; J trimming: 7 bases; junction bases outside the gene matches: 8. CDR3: CASTPTGVIEKLFF. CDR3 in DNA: TGTGCCAGCACCCCGACAGGGGTCATTGAAAAACTGTTTTTT.

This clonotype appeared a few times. The CDR3 DNA is TGCAGTGCTAGAGATCTAGGACAGGGACCCTCCGGGGAGCTGTTTTTT. This gives the protein CSARDLGQGPSGELFF. This chain uses TRBV20-1 with TRBJ2-2; 8 nucleotides line up with TRBD1. Germline lookup yields CDR1 DFQATT and CDR2 SNEGSKA (reference sequence). CDR3 size: 16 residues. With V trimmed by 0 bases and J by 6 bases, 9 bases remained unmatched.

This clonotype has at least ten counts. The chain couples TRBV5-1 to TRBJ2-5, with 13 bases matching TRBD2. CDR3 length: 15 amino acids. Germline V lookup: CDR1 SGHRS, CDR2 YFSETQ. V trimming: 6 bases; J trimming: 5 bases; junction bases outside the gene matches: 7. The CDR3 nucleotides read TGCGCCAGCAAGGAAGGACTAGCGGGAGTTGAGACCCAGTACTTC. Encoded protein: CASKEGLAGVETQYF.

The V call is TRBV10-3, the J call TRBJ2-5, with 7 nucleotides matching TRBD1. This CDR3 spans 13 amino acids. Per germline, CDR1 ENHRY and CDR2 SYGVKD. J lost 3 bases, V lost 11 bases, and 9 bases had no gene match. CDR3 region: CALNRDRKETQYF. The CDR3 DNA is TGTGCCCTCAACCGGGACAGAAAAGAGACCCAGTACTTC.

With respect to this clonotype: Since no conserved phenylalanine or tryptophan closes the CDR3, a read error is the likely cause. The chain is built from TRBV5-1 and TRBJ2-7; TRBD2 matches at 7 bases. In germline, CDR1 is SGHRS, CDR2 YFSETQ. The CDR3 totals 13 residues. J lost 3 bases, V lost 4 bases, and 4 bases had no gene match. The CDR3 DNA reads TGCGCCAGCAGCACAGGACTAGTCTACGAGCAGTACCTC. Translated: CASSTGLVYEQYL.

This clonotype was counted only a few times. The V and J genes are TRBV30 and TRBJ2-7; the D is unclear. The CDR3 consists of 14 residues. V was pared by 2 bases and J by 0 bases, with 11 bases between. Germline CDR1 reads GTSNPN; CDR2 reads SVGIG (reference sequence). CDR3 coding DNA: TGTGCCTGGAGTCCACTTGGGAACTCCTACGAGCAGTACTTC. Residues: CAWSPLGNSYEQYF.

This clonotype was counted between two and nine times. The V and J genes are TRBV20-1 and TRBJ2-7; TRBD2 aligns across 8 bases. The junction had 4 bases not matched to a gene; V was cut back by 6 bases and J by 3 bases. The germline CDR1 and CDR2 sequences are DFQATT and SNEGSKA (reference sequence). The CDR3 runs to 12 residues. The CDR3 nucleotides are TGCAGTGCCTCCGGGACTAGCTACGAGCAGTACTTC. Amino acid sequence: CSASGTSYEQYF.

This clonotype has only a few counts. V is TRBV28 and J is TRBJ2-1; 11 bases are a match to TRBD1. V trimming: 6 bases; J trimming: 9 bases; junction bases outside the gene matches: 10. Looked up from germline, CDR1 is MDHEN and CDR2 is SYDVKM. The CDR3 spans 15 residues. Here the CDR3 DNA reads TGTGCCAGCAGCGAACCGGGACAGGGGGAGGGTGAGCAGTTCTTC. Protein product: CASSEPGQGEGEQFF.

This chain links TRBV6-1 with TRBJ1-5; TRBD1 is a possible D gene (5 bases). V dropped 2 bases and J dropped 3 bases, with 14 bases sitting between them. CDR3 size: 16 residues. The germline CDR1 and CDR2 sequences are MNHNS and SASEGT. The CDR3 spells CASSESGARFNQPQHF. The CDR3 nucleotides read TGTGCCAGCAGTGAATCTGGGGCGCGGTTCAATCAGCCCCAGCATTTT.

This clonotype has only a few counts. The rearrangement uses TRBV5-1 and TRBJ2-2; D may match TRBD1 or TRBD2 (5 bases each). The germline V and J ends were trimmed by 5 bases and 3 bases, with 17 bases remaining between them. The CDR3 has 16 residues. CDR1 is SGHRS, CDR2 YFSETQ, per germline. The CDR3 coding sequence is TGCGCCAGCAGAGAACGAGGGGCGCAGGACACCGGGGAGCTGTTTTTT. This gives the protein CASRERGAQDTGELFF.

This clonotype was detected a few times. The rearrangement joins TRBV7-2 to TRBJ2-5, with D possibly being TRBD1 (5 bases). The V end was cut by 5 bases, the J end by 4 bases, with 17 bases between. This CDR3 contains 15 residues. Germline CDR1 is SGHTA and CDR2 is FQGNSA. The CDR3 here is CASSGALRRRETQYF. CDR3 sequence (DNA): TGTGCCAGCAGCGGGGCGCTCCGGAGACGAGAGACCCAGTACTTC.

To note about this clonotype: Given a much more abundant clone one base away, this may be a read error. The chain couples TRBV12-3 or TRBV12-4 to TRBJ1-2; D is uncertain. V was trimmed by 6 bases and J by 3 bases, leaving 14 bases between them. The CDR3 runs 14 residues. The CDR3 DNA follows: TGTGCCAGCAGCCTAGCCCAGGCTGACTATGGCTACACCTTC. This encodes CASSLAQADYGYTF.